These 8 T cell receptor beta chains originate from one sample sequenced in a study of T-cell reconstitution after alpha-beta-depleted transplantation in children (dated by TCRdb to 2016 to 2017). Library construction relied on PCR. Sequenced on an Illumina HiSeq 2500. To normalize quantification of the TCRbeta repertoire, the TCR libraries were built with molecular barcoding that relied on unique molecular identifiers. The public reads were quality trimmed at Q25 with fastp and then assembled into clones with MiXCR by TCRdb, keeping productive beta chains. For every CDR3 protein sequence, its rows merge into one entry that carries the most common genes and DNA. For this sample the table gives about 70,000 distinct CDR3 sequences, of which about a tenth were detected only once. Over 10% of the sample is taken by the ten largest. This sample's treatment or condition label indicates: allogeneic hematopoietic cell transplantation with graft depleted of TCRalphabeta T cells and CD19 B cells.

The specimen was PBMCs, collected before TCRalphabeta/CD19-depleted stem cell transplant. The receptor source for this set is a boy between 5 and 17 years old with acute myeloid leukemia, due to receive a stem cell transplant.

This clonotype has at least ten counts. V is TRBV11-2 and J is TRBJ2-5, with 8 nucleotides matching TRBD1. V lost 4 bases, J lost 5 bases, and 12 bases stayed unmatched. Germline V gene sequence: CDR1 SGHAT, CDR2 FQNNGV. This CDR3 is 16 amino acids long. In DNA, the CDR3 is TGTGCCAGCAGCTCAAGGGCAGGGGGCTTCGGTGAGACCCAGTACTTC. This encodes CASSSRAGGFGETQYF.

In the case of this clonotype: This may stem from a read error, because a much larger clone lies one nucleotide away. This chain links TRBV28 with TRBJ2-1; 10 positions agree with TRBD1. Germline CDR1 and CDR2: MDHEN and SYDVKM. The CDR3 covers 15 residues. J gave up 5 bases and V 5 bases, and 6 bases lay outside the gene matches. The CDR3 loop reads CASSPAGTGDNEQFF. In DNA form, the CDR3 reads TGTGCCAGCAGTCCTGCCGGGACAGGGGACAATGAGCAGTTCTTC.

This clonotype was found many times. The chain couples TRBV20-1 to TRBJ2-7; D remains ambiguous. The CDR3 is 15 amino acids. CDR1 DFQATT and CDR2 SNEGSKA come from the germline V gene (reference sequence). V was clipped by 0 bases and J by 3 bases, with 15 bases between them. In DNA form, the CDR3 reads TGCAGTGCTAGAGACCCCGGCCGGCAATACTACGAGCAGTACTTC. Residues: CSARDPGRQYYEQYF.

The V gene is TRBV10-3, the J gene TRBJ2-7, with 10 nucleotides matching TRBD2. The V gene end was trimmed by 0 bases and the J gene end by 5 bases; junction bases not matched to a gene: 7. There are 16 residues in the CDR3. Germline V CDR1 and CDR2: ENHRY, SYGVKD. CDR3 sequence: CAISESTSGTINEQYF. The CDR3 DNA follows: TGTGCCATCAGTGAGTCAACTAGCGGGACAATCAACGAGCAGTACTTC.

This clonotype was counted at least ten times. This rearrangement joins TRBV7-8 to TRBJ2-2; D is tentatively TRBD1 or TRBD2 (6 bases each). There are 20 residues in the CDR3. Trimming cost V 5 bases and J 1 base, with 26 bases left between them. Germline V gene data show CDR1 as SGHVS and CDR2 as FQNEAQ. Written as DNA, the CDR3 is TGTGCCAGCAGCCTATGGAGGGGTTCAGGGGTCTCTTTGAACACCGGGGAGCTGTTTTTT. Its translation: CASSLWRGSGVSLNTGELFF.

This clonotype was found a few times. The chain links TRBV11-2 to TRBJ2-6; D possibly corresponds to TRBD2 (5 bases). Germline lookup yields CDR1 SGHAT and CDR2 FQNNGV. The CDR3 contains 15 residues. Trimming took off 2 bases at V and 2 bases at J, with 7 bases between the two ends. The CDR3: CASSLRGTGANVLTF. Written as DNA, the CDR3 is TGTGCCAGCAGCTTACGAGGGACTGGGGCCAACGTCCTGACTTTC.

The CDR3 sequence: CAWTTGGETQYF. CDR3 coding DNA: TGTGCCTGGACTACTGGGGGGGAGACCCAGTACTTC. The chain employs TRBV30 and TRBJ2-5; the D gene is possibly TRBD2 (6 bases). The CDR3 runs 12 residues. CDR1 is GTSNPN and CDR2 is SVGIG in the germline V gene (reference sequence). V was trimmed by 4 bases and J by 5 bases, leaving 11 bases between them.

This clonotype has ten or more counts. The CDR3 region has the DNA TGTGCCACCAGCCCTTCCCGGACCTACAATGAGCAGTTCTTC. This sequence encodes CATSPSRTYNEQFF. The rearrangement joins TRBV15 to TRBJ2-1; D is undetermined. The CDR3 has 14 residues. V lost 5 bases and J lost 2, with 10 bases in between. In germline, CDR1 is LNHNV, CDR2 YYDKDF (reference sequence).